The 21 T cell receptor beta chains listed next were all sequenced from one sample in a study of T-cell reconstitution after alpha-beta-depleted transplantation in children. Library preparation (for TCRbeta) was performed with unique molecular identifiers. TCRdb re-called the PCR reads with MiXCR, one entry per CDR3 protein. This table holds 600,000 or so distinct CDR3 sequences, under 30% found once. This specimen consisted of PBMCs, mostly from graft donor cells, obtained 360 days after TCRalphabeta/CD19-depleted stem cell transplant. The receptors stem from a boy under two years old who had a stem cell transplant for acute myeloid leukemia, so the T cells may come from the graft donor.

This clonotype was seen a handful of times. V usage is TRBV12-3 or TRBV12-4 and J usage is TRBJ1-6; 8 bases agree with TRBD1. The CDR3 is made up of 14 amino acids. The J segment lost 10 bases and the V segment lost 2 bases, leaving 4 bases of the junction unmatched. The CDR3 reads CASSLQGAGSPLHF. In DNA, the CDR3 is TGTGCCAGCAGTTTACAGGGGGCAGGGTCACCCCTCCACTTT.

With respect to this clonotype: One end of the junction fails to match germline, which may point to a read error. The chain's CDR3 is CAWSVLAGSYSEQFF. DNA for the CDR3: TGTGCCTGGAGTGTACTAGCGGGGTCATACAGTGAGCAGTTCTTC. The chain couples TRBV30 to TRBJ2-1; 10 positions agree with TRBD2. Germline V gene sequence: CDR1 GTSNPN, CDR2 SVGIG (reference sequence). The CDR3 covers 15 residues.

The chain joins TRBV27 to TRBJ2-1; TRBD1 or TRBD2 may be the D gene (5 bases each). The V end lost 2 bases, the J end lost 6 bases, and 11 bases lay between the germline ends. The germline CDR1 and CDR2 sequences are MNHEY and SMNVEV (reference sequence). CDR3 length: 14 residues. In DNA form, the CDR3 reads TGTGCCAGCAGTTTACCCGGGACCGCCAATGAGCAGTTCTTC. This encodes CASSLPGTANEQFF.

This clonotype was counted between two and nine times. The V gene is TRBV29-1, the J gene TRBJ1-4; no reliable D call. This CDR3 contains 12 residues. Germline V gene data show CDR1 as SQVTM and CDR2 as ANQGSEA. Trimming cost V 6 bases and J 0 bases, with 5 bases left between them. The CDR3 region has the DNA TGCAGCGTCCAGGCAACTAATGAAAAACTGTTTTTT. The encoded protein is CSVQATNEKLFF.

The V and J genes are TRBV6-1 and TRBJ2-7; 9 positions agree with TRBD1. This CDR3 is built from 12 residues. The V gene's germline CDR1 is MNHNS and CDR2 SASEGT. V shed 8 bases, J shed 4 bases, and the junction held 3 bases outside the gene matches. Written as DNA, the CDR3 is TGTGCCAGCCGGGACAGGGTATACGAGCAGTACGTC. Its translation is CASRDRVYEQYV.

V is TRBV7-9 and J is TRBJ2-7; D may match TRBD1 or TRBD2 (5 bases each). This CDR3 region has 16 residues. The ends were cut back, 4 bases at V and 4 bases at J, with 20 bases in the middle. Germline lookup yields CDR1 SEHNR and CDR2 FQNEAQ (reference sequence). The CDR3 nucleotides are TGTGCCAGCAGCTGGAAAACAGGACTTCCGATGTACGAGCAGTACTTC. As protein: CASSWKTGLPMYEQYF.

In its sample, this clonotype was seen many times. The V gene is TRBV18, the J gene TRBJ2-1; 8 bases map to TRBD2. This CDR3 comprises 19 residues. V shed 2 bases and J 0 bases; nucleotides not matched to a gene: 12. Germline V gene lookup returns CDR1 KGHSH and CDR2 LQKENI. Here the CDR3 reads CASSPIALAGHLSYNEQFF. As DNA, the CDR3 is TGTGCCAGCTCACCAATAGCCCTAGCGGGCCACCTCTCCTACAATGAGCAGTTCTTC.

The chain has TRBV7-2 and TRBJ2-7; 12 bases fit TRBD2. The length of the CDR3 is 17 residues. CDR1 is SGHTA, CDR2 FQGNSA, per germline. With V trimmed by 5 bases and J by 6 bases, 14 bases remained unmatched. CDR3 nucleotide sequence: TGTGCCAGCAGCCCCCAACCACCACTAGCGGGGGGAGCCGAGCAGTACTTC. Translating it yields CASSPQPPLAGGAEQYF.

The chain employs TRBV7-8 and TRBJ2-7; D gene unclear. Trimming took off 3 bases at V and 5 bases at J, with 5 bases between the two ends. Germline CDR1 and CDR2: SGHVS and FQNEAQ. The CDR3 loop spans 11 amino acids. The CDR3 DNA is TGTGCCAGCAGCTTGCCAAACGAGCAGTACGTC. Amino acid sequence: CASSLPNEQYV.

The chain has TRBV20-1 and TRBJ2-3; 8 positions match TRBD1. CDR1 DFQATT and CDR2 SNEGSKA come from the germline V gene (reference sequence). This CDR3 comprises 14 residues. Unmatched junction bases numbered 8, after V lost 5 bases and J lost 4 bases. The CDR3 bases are TGCAGTGCTGAACAGGGGGTTGGTGCAGATACGCAGTATTTT. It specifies CSAEQGVGADTQYF.

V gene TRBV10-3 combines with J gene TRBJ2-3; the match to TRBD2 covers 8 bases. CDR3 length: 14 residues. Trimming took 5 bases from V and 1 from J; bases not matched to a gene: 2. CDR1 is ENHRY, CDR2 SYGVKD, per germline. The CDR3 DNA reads TGTGCCATCAGTCGGGGGGGTGGCACAGATACGCAGTATTTT. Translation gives CAISRGGGTDTQYF.

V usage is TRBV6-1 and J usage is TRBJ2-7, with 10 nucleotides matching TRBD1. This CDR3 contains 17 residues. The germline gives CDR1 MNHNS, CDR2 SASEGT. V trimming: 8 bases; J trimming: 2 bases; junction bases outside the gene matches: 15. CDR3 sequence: CASSYRGPGQGPYEQYF. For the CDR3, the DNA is TGTGCCAGCTCCTACCGTGGCCCGGGACAGGGGCCCTACGAGCAGTACTTC.

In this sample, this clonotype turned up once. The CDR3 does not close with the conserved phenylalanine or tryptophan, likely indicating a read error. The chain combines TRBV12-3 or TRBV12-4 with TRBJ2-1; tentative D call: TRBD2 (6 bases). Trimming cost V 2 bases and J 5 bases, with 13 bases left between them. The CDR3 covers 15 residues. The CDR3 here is CASSLSARRDNEQFY. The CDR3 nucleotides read TGTGCCAGCAGTTTATCAGCTAGGAGGGACAATGAGCAGTTCTAC.

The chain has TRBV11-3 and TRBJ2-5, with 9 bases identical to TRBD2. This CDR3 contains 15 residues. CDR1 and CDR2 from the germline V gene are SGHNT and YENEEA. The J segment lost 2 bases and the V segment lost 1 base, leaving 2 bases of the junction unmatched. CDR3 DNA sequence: TGTGCCAGCAGCTTAGGGACTAGCGTACAAGAGACCCAGTACTTC. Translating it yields CASSLGTSVQETQYF.

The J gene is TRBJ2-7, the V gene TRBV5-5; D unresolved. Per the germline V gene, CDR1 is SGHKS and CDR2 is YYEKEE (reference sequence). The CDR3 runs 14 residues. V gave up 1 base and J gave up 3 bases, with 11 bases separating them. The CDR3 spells CASSLRHFDYEQYV. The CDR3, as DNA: TGTGCCAGCAGCTTGAGACACTTTGACTACGAGCAGTACGTC.

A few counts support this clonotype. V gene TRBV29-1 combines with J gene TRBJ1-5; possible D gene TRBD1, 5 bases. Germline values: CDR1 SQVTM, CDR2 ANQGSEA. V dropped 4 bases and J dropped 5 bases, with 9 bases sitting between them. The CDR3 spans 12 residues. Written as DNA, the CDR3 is TGCAGCGTTGGGGGGATTGATCAGCCCCAGCATTTT. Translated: CSVGGIDQPQHF.

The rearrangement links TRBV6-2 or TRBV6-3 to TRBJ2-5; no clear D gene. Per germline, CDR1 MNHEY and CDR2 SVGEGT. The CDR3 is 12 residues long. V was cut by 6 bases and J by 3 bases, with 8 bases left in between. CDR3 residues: CASSQTKETQYF. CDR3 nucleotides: TGTGCCAGCAGCCAGACGAAAGAGACCCAGTACTTC.

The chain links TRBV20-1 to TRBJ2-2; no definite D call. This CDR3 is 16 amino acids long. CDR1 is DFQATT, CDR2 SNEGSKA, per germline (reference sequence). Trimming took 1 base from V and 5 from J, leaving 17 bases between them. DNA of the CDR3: TGCAGTGCTAGAGTTTACGAGCCCAAAACAACCGGGGAGCTGTTTTTT. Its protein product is CSARVYEPKTTGELFF.

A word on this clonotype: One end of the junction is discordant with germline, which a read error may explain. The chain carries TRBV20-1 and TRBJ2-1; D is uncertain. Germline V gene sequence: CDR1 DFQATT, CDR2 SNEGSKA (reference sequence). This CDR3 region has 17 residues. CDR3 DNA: TGCTGTGCTAGAGATCGAAGGGCCCACCGTCGGAACAATGAGCAGTTCTTC. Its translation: CCARDRRAHRRNNEQFF.

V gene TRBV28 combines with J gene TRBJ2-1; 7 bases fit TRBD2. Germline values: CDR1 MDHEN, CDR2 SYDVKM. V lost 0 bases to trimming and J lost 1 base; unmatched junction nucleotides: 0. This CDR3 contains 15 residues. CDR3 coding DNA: TGTGCCAGCAGTTTATGGGGGGGGTCCTACAATGAGCAGTTCTTC. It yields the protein CASSLWGGSYNEQFF.

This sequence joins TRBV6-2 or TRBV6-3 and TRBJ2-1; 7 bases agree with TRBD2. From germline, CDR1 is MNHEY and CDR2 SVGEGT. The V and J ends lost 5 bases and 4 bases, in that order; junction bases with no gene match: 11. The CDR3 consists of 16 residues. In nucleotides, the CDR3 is TGTGCCAGCAGTACTTTTAGCGGGCGGGGTTACAATGAGCAGTTCTTC. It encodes CASSTFSGRGYNEQFF.